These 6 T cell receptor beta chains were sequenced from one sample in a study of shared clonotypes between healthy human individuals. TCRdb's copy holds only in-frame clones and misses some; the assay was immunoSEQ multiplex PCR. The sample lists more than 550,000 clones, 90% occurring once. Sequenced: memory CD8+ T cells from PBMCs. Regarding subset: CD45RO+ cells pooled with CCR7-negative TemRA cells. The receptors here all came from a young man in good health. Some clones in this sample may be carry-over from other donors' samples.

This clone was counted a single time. The CDR3 DNA reads TGTGCCAGCAGCTTATTTGAGGGAGATATTCGAGAGACCCAGTACTTC. As protein: CASSLFEGDIRETQYF. The gene calls are TRBV11-2 and TRBJ2-5; maybe TRBD2 (5 bases). The germline V gene encodes CDR1 SGHAT and CDR2 FQNNGV. This CDR3 comprises 16 residues. Trimming took 2 bases from V and 4 from J, leaving 17 bases between them. The full variable domain, its missing parts supplied by reference TRBV11-2 and TRBJ2-5, is EAGVAQSPRYKIIEKRQSVAFWCNPISGHATLYWYQQILGQGPKLLIQFQNNGVVDDSQLPKDRFSAERLKGVDSTLKIQPAKLEDSAVYLCASSLFEGDIRETQYFGPGTRLLVL.

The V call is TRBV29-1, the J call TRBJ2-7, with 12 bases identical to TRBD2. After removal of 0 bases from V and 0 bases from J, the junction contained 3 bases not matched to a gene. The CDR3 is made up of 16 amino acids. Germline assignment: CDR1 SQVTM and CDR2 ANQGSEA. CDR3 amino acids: CSVEDPGLAGSYEQYF. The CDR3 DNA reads TGCAGCGTTGAAGATCCGGGACTAGCGGGCTCCTACGAGCAGTACTTC.

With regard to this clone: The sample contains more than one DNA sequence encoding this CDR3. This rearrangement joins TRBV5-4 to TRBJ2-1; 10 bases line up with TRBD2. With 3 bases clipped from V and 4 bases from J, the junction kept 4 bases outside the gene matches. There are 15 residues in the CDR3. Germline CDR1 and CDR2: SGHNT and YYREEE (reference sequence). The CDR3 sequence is CASSYGLAEYNEQFF. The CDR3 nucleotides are TGTGCCAGCAGCTACGGACTAGCGGAGTACAATGAGCAGTTCTTC.

As DNA, the CDR3 is TGTGCCAGCAGCCGGACGGCGGGGACAGGGGGAGAGGGCACTGAAGCTTTCTTT. Translating gives CASSRTAGTGGEGTEAFF. The gene calls are TRBV7-9 and TRBJ1-1; TRBD1 matches 11 bases. J gave up 4 bases and V 5 bases, and 15 bases lay outside the gene matches. From germline, CDR1 is SEHNR and CDR2 FQNEAQ (reference sequence). This CDR3 comprises 18 residues. The full variable domain, with the rest looked up from reference TRBV7-9 and TRBJ1-1, is DTGVSQNPRHKITKRGQNVTFRCDPISEHNRLYWYRQTLGQGPEFLTYFQNEAQLEKSRLLSDRFSAERPKGSFSTLEIQRTEQGDSAMYLCASSRTAGTGGEGTEAFFGQGTRLTVV.

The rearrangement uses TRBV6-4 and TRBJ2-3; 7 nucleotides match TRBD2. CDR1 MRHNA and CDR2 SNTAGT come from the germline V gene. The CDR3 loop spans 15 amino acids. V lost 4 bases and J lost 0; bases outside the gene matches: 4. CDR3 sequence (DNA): TGTGCCAGCAGTGGTAGCGGGCGGAGCACAGATACGCAGTATTTT. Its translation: CASSGSGRSTDTQYF.

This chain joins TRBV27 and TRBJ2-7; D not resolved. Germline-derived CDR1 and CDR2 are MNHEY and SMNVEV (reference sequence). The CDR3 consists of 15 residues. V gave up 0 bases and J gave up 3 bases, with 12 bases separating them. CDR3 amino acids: CASSLSVAGIYEQYF. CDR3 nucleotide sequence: TGTGCCAGCAGTTTATCCGTCGCAGGCATCTACGAGCAGTACTTC.